This paragraph covers one T cell receptor (beta chain) sequence. Many counts were recorded for this clonotype. Its antigen target is currently unknown. Base-call qualities are not available, and no considerably larger clone is one nucleotide away. The entry originates in a study of T-cell reconstitution after alpha-beta-depleted transplantation in children (dated by TCRdb to about 2016). Turning to the overall study: The study quantitatively tracked T-cell immune reconstitution after TCRalphabeta/CD19-depleted allogeneic hematopoietic cell transplantation in children using TCR repertoire profiling.

The trim is 3 bases for V and 0 bases for J, with a gap of 6 bases between the germline ends. The germline V gene provides CDR1 ENHRY and CDR2 SYGVKD. The CDR3 sequence holds 15 residues, the cysteine and phenylalanine included. Only the CDR3 region is kept as DNA, spanning 45 bases read in frame from base 1. The library was made by PCR. Sequencing instrument: Illumina HiSeq 2500. TCR libraries were prepared with molecular barcoding, using unique molecular identifiers to normalize TCRbeta repertoire quantification. TCRdb passed the public sequencing reads through fastp at Q25 and MiXCR, retaining productive beta sequences. Every distinct CDR3 protein forms one entry, paired with its most common genes and DNA. The sample table lists hundreds of thousands of distinct CDR3 sequences, approximately 10% of them with a count of one. The top ten clonotypes cover roughly a quarter of the sample. The research as a whole found: The apparently early alphabetaT-cell count recovery about two months after transplant was reportedly dependent on only several hundred rapidly expanded clones derived from non-depleted graft cells. In some patients, the high TCRbeta diversity seen at day 60 was put down to recipient T cells and intrathymic progenitors that had survived conditioning. Hyperexpanded clone frequencies declined over subsequent months; after one year, T-cell counts and TCRbeta diversity were mostly attributed to newly produced T cells.

The sample's treatment or condition label, decoded: allogeneic hematopoietic cell transplantation with graft depleted of TCRalphabeta T cells and CD19 B cells. The transplant recipients were children given TCRalphabeta/CD19-depleted allogeneic hematopoietic cell grafts. The chain links TRBV10-3 with TRBJ2-6; no confident D gene assignment can be made. This clonotype originated in a male patient between 2 and 15 years old who had a stem cell transplant for chronic granulomatous disease, so the T cells may come from the graft donor. The sample in question was peripheral blood, obtained 180 days after TCRalphabeta/CD19-depleted stem cell transplant. This receptor carries the CDR3 CAISDGSSGANVLTF. Read as DNA, the sequence is TGTGCCATCAGTGATGGTAGCTCTGGGGCCAACGTCCTGACTTTC.